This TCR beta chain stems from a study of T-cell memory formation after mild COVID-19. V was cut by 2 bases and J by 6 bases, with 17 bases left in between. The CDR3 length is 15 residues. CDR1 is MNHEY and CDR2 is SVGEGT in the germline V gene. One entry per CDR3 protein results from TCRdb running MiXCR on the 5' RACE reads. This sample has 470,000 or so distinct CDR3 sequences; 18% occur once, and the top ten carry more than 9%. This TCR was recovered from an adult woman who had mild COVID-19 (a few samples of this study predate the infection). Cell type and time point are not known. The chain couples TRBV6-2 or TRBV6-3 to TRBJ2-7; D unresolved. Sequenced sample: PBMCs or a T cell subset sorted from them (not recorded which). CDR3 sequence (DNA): TGTGCCAGCAGTTACCTCTCGTCTCCTCAATCCGAGCAGTACTTC. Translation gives CASSYLSSPQSEQYF.